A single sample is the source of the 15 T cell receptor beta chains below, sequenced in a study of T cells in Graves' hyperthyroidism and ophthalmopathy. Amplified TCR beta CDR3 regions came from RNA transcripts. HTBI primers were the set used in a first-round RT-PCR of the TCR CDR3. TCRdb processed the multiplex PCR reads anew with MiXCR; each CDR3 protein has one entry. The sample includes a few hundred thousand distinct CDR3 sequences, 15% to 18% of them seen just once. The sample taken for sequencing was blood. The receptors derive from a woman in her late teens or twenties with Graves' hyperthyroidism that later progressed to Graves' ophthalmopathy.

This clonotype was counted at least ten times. The CDR3 DNA is TGTGCCAGCAGTGTTGAAGTACTGAGCTCCTACAATGAGCAGTTCTTC. Translated, it gives CASSVEVLSSYNEQFF. The chain is built from TRBV2 and TRBJ2-1; D not certain. CDR3 length: 16 residues. The germline CDR1 and CDR2 sequences are SNHLY and FYNNEI. The germline V and J ends were trimmed by 4 bases and 0 bases, with 13 bases remaining between them.

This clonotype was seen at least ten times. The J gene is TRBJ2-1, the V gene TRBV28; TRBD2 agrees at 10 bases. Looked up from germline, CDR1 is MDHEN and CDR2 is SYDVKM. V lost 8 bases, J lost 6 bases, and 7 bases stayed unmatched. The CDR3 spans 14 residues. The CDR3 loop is CASGISGGFNEQFF. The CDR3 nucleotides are TGTGCCAGCGGAATTAGCGGGGGGTTCAATGAGCAGTTCTTC.

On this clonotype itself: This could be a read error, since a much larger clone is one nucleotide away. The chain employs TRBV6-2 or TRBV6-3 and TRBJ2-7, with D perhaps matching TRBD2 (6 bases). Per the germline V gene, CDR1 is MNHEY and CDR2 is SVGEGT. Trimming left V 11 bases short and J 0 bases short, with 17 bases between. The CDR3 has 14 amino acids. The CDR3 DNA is TGTGCCGCAGCCATGGGAGGCATCTCCTACGAGCAGTACTTC. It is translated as CAAAMGGISYEQYF.

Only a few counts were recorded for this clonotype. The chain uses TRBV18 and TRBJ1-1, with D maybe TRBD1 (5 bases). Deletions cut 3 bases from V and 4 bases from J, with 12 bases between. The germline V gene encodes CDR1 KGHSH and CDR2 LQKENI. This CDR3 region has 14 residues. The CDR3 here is CASSPLGGTTEAFF. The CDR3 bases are TGTGCCAGCTCACCCCTCGGGGGGACCACTGAAGCTTTCTTT.

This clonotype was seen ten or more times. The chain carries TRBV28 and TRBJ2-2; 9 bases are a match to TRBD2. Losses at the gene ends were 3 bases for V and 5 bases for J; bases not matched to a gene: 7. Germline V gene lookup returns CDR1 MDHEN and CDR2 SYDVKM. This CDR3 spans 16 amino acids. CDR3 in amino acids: CASSFIAGARTGELFF. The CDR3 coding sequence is TGTGCCAGCAGTTTCATAGCGGGAGCGAGAACCGGGGAGCTGTTTTTT.

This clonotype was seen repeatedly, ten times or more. The CDR3 sequence: CASSWTVTGGNTEAFF. CDR3 DNA: TGCGCCAGCAGCTGGACTGTCACAGGGGGCAACACTGAAGCTTTCTTT. The V gene is TRBV5-1, the J gene TRBJ1-1, with 9 positions matching TRBD1. The V gene's germline CDR1 is SGHRS and CDR2 YFSETQ. This CDR3 region has 16 residues. V gave up 3 bases and J gave up 2 bases; unmatched junction bases: 8. Full variable domain (remainder filled in from reference TRBV5-1 and TRBJ1-1): KAGVTQTPRYLIKTRGQQVTLSCSPISGHRSVSWYQQTPGQGLQFLFEYFSETQRNKGNFPGRFSGRQFSNSRSEMNVSTLELGDSALYLCASSWTVTGGNTEAFFGQGTRLTVV.

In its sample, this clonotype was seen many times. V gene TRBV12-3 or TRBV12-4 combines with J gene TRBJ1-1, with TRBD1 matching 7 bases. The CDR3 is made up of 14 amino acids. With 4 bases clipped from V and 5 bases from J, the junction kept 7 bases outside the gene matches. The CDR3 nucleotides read TGTGCCAGCAGTTCCTCCGGGACAGAAACTGAAGCTTTCTTT. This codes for CASSSSGTETEAFF.

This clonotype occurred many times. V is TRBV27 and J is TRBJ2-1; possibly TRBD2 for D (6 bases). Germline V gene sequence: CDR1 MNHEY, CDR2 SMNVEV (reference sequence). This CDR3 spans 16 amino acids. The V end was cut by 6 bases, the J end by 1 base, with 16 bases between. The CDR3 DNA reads TGTGCCAGCAGGAAGGGACTGGCGGAATCCTACAATGAGCAGTTCTTC. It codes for CASRKGLAESYNEQFF.

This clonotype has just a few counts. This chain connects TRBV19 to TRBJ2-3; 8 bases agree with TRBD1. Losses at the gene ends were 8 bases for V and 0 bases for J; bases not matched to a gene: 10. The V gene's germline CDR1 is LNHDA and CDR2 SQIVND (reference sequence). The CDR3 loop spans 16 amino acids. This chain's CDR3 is CASGNIRTGSTDTQYF. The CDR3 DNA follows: TGTGCCAGTGGAAATATTCGGACAGGGAGCACAGATACGCAGTATTTT.

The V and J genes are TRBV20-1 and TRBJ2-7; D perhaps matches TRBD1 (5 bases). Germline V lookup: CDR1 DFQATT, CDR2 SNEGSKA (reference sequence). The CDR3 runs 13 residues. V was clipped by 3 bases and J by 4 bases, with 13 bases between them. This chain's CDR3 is CSARGPEKYEQYF. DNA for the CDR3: TGCAGTGCTAGGGGGCCAGAGAAATACGAGCAGTACTTC.

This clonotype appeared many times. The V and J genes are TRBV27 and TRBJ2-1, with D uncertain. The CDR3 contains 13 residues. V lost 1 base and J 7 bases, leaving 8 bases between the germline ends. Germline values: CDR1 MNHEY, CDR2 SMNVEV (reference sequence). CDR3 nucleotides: TGTGCCAGCAGTTTATTGGGTAGGAATGAGCAGTTCTTC. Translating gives CASSLLGRNEQFF.

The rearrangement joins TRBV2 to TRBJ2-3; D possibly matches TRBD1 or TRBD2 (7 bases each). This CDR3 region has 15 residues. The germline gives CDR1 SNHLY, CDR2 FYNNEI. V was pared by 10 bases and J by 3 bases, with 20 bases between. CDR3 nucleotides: TGTGCCACCGTCAGGGGGGGGCAGGCGACAGATACGCAGTATTTT. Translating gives CATVRGGQATDTQYF.

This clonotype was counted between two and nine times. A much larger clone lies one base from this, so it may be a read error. The DNA for the CDR3 is TGCGCCAGCAGCTTGCTGAGTAGGACAGGAGCTGAAGCTTCCTTT. As protein: CASSLLSRTGAEASF. The genes are TRBV5-1 and TRBJ1-1; 7 bases are shared with TRBD1. Germline-derived CDR1 and CDR2 are SGHRS and YFSETQ. The CDR3 sequence is 15 residues long.

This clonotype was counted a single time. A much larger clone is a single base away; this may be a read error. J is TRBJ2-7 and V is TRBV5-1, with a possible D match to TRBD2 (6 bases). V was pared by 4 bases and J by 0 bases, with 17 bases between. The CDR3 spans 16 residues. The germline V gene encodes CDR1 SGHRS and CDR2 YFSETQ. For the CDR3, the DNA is TGCGCCAGCAGCGCCAAGTGGGGAGGCAGCTCCTACGAGCAGTACTTC. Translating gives CASSAKWGGSSYEQYF. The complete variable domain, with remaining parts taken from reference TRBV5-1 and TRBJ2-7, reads KAGVTQTPRYLIKTRGQQVTLSCSPISGHRSVSWYQQTPGQGLQFLFEYFSETQRNKGNFPGRFSGRQFSNSRSEMNVSTLELGDSALYLCASSAKWGGSSYEQYFGPGTRLTVT.

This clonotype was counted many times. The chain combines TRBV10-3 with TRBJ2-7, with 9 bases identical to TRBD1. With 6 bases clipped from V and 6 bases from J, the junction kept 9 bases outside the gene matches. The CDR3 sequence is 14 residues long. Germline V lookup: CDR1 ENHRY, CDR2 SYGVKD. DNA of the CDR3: TGTGCCATCAGCGGTCCGGGACAGGGAAGCGAGCAGTACTTC. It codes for CAISGPGQGSEQYF.